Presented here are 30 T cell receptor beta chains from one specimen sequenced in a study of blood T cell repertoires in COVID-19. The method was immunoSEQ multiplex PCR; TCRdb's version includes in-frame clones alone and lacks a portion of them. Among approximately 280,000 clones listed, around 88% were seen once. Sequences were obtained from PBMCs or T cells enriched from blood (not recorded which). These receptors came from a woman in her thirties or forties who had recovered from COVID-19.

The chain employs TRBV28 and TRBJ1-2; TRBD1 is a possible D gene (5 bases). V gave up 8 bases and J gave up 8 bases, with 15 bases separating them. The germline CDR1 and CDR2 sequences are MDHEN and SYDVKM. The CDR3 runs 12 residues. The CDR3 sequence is CASAQGGAGYTF. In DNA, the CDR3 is TGTGCCAGCGCGCAGGGTGGGGCGGGCTACACCTTC.

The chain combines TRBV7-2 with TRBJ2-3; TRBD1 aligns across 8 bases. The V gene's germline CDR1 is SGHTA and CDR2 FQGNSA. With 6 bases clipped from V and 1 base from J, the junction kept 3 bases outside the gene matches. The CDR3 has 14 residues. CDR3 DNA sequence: TGTGCCAGCAGACCACAGGGGGGCACAGATACGCAGTATTTT. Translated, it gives CASRPQGGTDTQYF.

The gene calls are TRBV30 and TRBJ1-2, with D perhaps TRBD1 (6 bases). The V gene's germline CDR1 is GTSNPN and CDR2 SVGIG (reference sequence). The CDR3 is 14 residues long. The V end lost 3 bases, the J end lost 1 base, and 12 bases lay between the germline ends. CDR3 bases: TGTGCCTGGAGGGACAGCGGGAATAACTATGGCTACACCTTC. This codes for CAWRDSGNNYGYTF.

In nucleotides, the CDR3 is TGTGCCATCAGTGAGCCAGAGACAGGGAGCTACGAGCAGTACTTC. This codes for CAISEPETGSYEQYF. This sequence joins TRBV10-3 and TRBJ2-7; 7 positions match TRBD1. The V and J ends lost 2 bases and 3 bases, in that order; junction bases with no gene match: 7. The CDR3 is 15 amino acids. Germline CDR1 and CDR2: ENHRY and SYGVKD.

In nucleotides, the CDR3 is TGCGCCAGCAGCCAAGTAAGCAGCAGGGGATCCAACTATGGCTACACCTTC. Translating gives CASSQVSSRGSNYGYTF. V gene TRBV4-1 combines with J gene TRBJ1-2; D possibly corresponds to TRBD1 (6 bases). From germline, CDR1 is MGHRA and CDR2 YSYEKL. Trimming removed 1 base from V and 2 bases from J, with 17 bases in between. This CDR3 comprises 17 residues.

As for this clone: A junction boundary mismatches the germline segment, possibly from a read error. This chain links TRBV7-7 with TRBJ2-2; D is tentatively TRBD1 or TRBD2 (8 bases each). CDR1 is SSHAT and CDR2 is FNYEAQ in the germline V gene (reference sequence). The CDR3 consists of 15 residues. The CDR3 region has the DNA TGTGCTAGCAGCTTAGCGGGACAGGCGGCCGGGGAGCTGTTTTTT. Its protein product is CASSLAGQAAGELFF.

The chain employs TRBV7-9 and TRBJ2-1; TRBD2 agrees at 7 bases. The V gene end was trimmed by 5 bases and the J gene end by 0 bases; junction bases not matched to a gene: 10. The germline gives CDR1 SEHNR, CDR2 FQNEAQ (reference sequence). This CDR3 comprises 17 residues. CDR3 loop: CASSPRLAQSSYNEQFF. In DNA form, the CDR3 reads TGTGCCAGCAGCCCCCGACTAGCTCAGAGCTCCTACAATGAGCAGTTCTTC.

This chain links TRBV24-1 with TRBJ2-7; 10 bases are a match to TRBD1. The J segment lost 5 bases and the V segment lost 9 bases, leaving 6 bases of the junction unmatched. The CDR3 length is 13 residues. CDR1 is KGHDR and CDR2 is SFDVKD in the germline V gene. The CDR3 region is CATGGDRGNEQYF. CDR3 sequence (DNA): TGTGCCACCGGTGGGGACAGGGGAAACGAGCAGTACTTC.

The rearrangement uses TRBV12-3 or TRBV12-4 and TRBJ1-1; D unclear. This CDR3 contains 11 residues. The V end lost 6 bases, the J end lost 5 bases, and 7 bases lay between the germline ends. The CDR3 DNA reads TGTGCCAGCAGGGAGGGTACTGAAGCTTTCTTT. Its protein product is CASREGTEAFF.

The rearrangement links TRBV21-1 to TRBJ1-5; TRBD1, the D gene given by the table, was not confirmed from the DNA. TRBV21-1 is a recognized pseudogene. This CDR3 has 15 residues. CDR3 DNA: TGTGCCAGCAGCGAGGGACAGGGGTACGATCAGCCCCAGCATTTT. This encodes CASSEGQGYDQPQHF.

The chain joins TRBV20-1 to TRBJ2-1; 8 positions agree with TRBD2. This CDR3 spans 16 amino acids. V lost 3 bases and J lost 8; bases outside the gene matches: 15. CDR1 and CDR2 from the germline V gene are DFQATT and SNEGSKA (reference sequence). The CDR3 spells CSASFPGRASIDEQFF. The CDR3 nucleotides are TGCAGTGCTAGTTTCCCCGGGAGGGCCTCTATCGATGAGCAGTTCTTC.

The CDR3: CASSAQRSNEKLFF. The CDR3, as DNA: TGTGCCAGCAGTGCCCAAAGGAGTAATGAAAAACTGTTTTTT. V and J are TRBV2 and TRBJ1-4; unclear D gene. V was pared by 4 bases and J by 4 bases, with 10 bases between. The germline gives CDR1 SNHLY, CDR2 FYNNEI. This CDR3 comprises 14 residues.

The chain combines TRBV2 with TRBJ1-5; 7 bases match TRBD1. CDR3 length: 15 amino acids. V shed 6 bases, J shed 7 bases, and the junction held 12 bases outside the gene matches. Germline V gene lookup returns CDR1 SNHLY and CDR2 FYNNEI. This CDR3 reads CASSFNRDSTQPQHF. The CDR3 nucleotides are TGTGCCAGCAGCTTTAACCGGGACAGTACGCAGCCCCAGCATTTT.

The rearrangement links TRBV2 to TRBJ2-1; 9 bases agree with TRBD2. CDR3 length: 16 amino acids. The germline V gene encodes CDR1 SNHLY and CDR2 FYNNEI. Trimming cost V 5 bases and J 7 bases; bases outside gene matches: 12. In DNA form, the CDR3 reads TGTGCCAGCAGTACTCGGGATAGCGGGAGATTGAATGAGCAGTTCTTC. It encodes CASSTRDSGRLNEQFF. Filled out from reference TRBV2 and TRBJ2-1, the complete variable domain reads EPEVTQTPSHQVTQMGQEVILRCVPISNHLYFYWYRQILGQKVEFLVSFYNNEISEKSEIFDDQFSVERPDGSNFTLKIRSTKLEDSAMYFCASSTRDSGRLNEQFFGPGTRLTVL.

In DNA form, the CDR3 reads TGCGCCAGCAGCATCCGGGACAGGGGGCTTACCGGGGAGCTGTTTTTT. Residues: CASSIRDRGLTGELFF. V usage is TRBV5-1 and J usage is TRBJ2-2; TRBD1 matches at 12 bases. CDR1 SGHRS and CDR2 YFSETQ come from the germline V gene. Trimming at V came to 4 bases and at J to 5 bases, leaving 6 bases not matched to a gene. The CDR3 has 16 residues.

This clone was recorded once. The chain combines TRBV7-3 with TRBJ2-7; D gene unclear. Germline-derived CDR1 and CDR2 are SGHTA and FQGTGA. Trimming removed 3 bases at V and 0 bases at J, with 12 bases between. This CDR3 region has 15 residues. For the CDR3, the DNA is TGTGCCAGCAGCTTGCAGCCGGGTGCCTCCTACGAGCAGTACTTC. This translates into CASSLQPGASYEQYF.

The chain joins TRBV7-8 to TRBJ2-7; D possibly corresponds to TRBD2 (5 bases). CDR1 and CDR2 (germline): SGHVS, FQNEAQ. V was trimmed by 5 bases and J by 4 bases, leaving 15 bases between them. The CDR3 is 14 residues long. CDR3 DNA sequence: TGTGCCAGCAGCCCAACACCGGGAAGATACGAGCAGTACTTC. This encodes CASSPTPGRYEQYF. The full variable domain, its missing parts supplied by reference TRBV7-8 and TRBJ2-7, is GAGVSQSPRYKVAKRGQDVALRCDPISGHVSLFWYQQALGQGPEFLTYFQNEAQLDKSGLPSDRFFAERPEGSVSTLKIQRTQQEDSAVYLCASSPTPGRYEQYFGPGTRLTVT.

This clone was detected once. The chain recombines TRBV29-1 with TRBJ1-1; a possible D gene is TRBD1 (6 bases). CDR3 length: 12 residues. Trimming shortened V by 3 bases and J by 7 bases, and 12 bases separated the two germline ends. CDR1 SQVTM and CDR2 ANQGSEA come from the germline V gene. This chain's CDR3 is CSVERRGGEAFF. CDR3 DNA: TGCAGCGTTGAGCGCAGGGGTGGTGAAGCTTTCTTT.

DNA for the CDR3: TGTGCCAGCAGCTTAAAGCCGGGACAGGCAAATGAAAAACTGTTTTTT. It is translated as CASSLKPGQANEKLFF. This chain connects TRBV13 to TRBJ1-4, with 8 bases fitting TRBD1. CDR1 and CDR2 (germline): PRHDT, FYEKMQ (reference sequence). The CDR3 contains 16 residues. The trim removed 2 bases at V and 5 bases at J, leaving 7 bases unmatched.

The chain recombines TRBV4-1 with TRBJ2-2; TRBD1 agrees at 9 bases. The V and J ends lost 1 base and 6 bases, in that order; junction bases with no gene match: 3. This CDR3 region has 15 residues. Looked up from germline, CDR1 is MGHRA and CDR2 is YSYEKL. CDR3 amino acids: CASSQADRGAGELFF. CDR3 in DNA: TGCGCCAGCAGCCAAGCCGACAGGGGGGCCGGGGAGCTGTTTTTT.

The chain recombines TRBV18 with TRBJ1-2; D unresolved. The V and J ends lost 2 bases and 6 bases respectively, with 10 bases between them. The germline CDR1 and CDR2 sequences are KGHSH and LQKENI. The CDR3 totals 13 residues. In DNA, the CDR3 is TGTGCCAGCTCACCAGAAGCCGGGGATGGCTACACCTTC. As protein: CASSPEAGDGYTF.

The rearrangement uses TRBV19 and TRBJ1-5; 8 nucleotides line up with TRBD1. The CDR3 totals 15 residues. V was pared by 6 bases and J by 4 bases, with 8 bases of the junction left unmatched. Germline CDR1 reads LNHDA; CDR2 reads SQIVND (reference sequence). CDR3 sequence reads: CASSPTGTGNQPQHF. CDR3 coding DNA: TGTGCCAGTAGCCCTACCGGGACAGGAAATCAGCCCCAGCATTTT.

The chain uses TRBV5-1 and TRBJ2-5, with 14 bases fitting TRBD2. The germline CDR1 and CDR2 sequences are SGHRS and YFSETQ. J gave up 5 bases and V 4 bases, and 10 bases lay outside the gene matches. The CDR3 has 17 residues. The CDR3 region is CASSLIPTSGRAETQYF. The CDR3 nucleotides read TGCGCCAGCAGCCTGATCCCGACTAGCGGGAGGGCGGAGACCCAGTACTTC.

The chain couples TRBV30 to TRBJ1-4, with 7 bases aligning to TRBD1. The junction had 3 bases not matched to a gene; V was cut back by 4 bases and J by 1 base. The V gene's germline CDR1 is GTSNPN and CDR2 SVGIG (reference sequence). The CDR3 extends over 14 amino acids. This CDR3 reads CAWTTGVTNEKLFF. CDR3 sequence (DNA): TGTGCCTGGACCACAGGGGTAACTAATGAAAAACTGTTTTTT.

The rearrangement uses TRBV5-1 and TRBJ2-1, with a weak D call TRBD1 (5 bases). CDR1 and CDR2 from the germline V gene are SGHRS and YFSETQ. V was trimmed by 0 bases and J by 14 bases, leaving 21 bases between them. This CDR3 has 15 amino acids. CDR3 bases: TGCGCCAGCAGCTTGGACCCAGGCAAAATAAGGGGAAAGTTCTTC. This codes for CASSLDPGKIRGKFF.

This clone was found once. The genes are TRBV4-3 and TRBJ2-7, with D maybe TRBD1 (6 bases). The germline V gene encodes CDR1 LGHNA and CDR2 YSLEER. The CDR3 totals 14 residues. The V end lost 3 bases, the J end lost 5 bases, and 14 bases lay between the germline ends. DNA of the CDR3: TGCGCCAGCAGCCACTTACAGGGTAGGGACGAGCAGTACTTC. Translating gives CASSHLQGRDEQYF.

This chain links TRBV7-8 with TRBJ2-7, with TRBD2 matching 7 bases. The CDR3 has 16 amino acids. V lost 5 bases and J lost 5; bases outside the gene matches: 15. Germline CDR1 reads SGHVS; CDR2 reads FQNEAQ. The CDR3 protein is CASSPFSGGSGNEQYF. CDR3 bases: TGTGCCAGCAGCCCGTTTTCGGGCGGGAGCGGCAACGAGCAGTACTTC.

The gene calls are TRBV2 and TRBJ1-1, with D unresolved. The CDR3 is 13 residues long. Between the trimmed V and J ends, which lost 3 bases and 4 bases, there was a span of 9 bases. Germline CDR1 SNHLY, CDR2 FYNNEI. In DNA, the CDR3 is TGTGCCAGCAGTGAGTCCCCGAGCACTGAAGCTTTCTTT. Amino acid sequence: CASSESPSTEAFF.

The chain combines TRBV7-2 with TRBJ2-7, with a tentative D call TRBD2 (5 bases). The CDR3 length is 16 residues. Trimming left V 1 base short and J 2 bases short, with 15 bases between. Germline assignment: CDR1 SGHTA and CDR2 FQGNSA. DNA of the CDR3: TGTGCCAGCAGCTTAGGAGGCGGGCTTAGACCCTACGAGCAGTACTTC. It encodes CASSLGGGLRPYEQYF.

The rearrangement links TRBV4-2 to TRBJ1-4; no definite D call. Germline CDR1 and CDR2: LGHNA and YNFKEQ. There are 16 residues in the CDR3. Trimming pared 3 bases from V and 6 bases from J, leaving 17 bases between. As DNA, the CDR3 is TGTGCCAGCAGCCACCCCCCGGGAGAGGTCGATGAAAAACTGTTTTTT. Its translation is CASSHPPGEVDEKLFF.